The sequence of this T cell receptor beta chain was determined in a study of CD8 T cells in ankylosing spondylitis. Study-level points and caveats: Relatively rare in peripheral blood, disease-linked clones were also CD8+.

V was shortened by 0 bases and J by 7 bases, with 9 bases between the two germline ends. There are 14 residues in the CDR3. CDR1 and CDR2 from the germline V gene are ENHRY and SYGVKD. This clonotype was observed a handful of times. Its antigen is undetermined. A single record per CDR3 protein comes from TCRdb applying MiXCR to the 5' RACE reads. The repertoire holds more than 200,000 distinct CDR3 sequences, more than 20% seen once, with approximately 0.61% in the top ten. Sequences were obtained from blood, either unsorted or a sorted T cell fraction (not recorded which). J is TRBJ1-4 and V is TRBV10-3; a possible D gene is TRBD1 (5 bases). The receptor's source is a male donor with ankylosing spondylitis or in good health (not recorded which). The CDR3 region is CAISESGAGEKLFF. CDR3 sequence (DNA): TGTGCCATCAGTGAGTCTGGGGCGGGTGAAAAACTGTTTTTT.